This passage covers 25 T cell receptor beta chains from one sample sequenced in a study of cytomegalovirus exposure and HLA in healthy donors. Primers for the PCR totalled 60 Vbeta and 13 Jbeta. Method: immunoSEQ multiplex PCR; TCRdb's copy keeps in-frame clones and lacks some. The table shows about 180,000 clones, with about 77% occurring only once. Source material: PBMCs. The origin of the receptors is a woman younger than 45 in good health and CMV-seropositive.

This chain uses TRBV5-6 with TRBJ2-1, with 9 bases aligning to TRBD2. Looked up from germline, CDR1 is SGHDT and CDR2 is YYEEEE. The trim removed 4 bases at V and 1 base at J, leaving 9 bases unmatched. This CDR3 spans 17 amino acids. The CDR3 sequence: CASSTGGLAGSYNEQFF. As DNA, the CDR3 is TGTGCCAGCAGCACTGGAGGGCTAGCGGGGTCCTACAATGAGCAGTTCTTC.

The genes are TRBV5-1 and TRBJ2-7; D possibly corresponds to TRBD2 (5 bases). V dropped 1 base and J dropped 0 bases, with 11 bases sitting between them. CDR1 is SGHRS, CDR2 YFSETQ, per germline. This CDR3 spans 15 amino acids. Written as DNA, the CDR3 is TGCGCCAGCAGCTTGCGGCCGGCGGGCTCCTACGAGCAGTACTTC. Its protein product is CASSLRPAGSYEQYF. The full variable domain, with the rest looked up from reference TRBV5-1 and TRBJ2-7, is KAGVTQTPRYLIKTRGQQVTLSCSPISGHRSVSWYQQTPGQGLQFLFEYFSETQRNKGNFPGRFSGRQFSNSRSEMNVSTLELGDSALYLCASSLRPAGSYEQYFGPGTRLTVT.

CDR3 amino acids: CASSQDGRVPRWYGYTF. In DNA form, the CDR3 reads TGCGCCAGCAGCCAAGATGGTCGGGTGCCCCGTTGGTATGGCTACACCTTC. J is TRBJ1-2 and V is TRBV4-3; D gene unclear. Trimming left V 0 bases short and J 5 bases short, with 19 bases between. This CDR3 has 17 residues. Germline CDR1 is LGHNA and CDR2 is YSLEER.

V usage is TRBV28 and J usage is TRBJ1-2, with 7 bases identical to TRBD1. Losses at the gene ends were 5 bases for V and 6 bases for J; bases not matched to a gene: 3. Germline-derived CDR1 and CDR2 are MDHEN and SYDVKM. The CDR3 extends over 12 amino acids. The CDR3 loop is CASSHRGHGYTF. The CDR3 DNA sequence: TGTGCCAGCAGTCACAGGGGACATGGCTACACCTTC.

The genes are TRBV4-2 and TRBJ2-7, with 9 bases aligning to TRBD2. V trimming: 0 bases; J trimming: 4 bases; junction bases outside the gene matches: 13. CDR3 length: 18 amino acids. Germline V gives CDR1 LGHNA, CDR2 YNFKEQ. CDR3: CASSQDSLGGGAAYEQYF. DNA of the CDR3: TGTGCCAGCAGCCAAGACTCTTTGGGCGGGGGGGCCGCTTACGAGCAGTACTTC.

About this clone itself: Other nucleotide sequences in the sample specify the same CDR3. The chain carries TRBV5-1 and TRBJ2-1; tentative D call: TRBD2 (6 bases). Germline CDR1 is SGHRS and CDR2 is YFSETQ. V was cut by 8 bases and J by 3 bases, with 15 bases left in between. The CDR3 loop spans 14 amino acids. CDR3 DNA: TGCGCCAGTTCCCGGGACTCTCTCTACAATGAGCAGTTCTTC. This gives the protein CASSRDSLYNEQFF.

The chain joins TRBV11-2 to TRBJ2-1, with 7 bases aligning to TRBD2. The V segment lost 4 bases and the J segment 4 bases; nucleotides outside the gene matches: 10. The CDR3 totals 16 residues. Germline-derived CDR1 and CDR2 are SGHAT and FQNNGV. The CDR3 protein is CASSSGRVGVYNEQFF. The DNA for the CDR3 is TGTGCCAGCAGCTCAGGGAGGGTCGGGGTTTACAATGAGCAGTTCTTC.

This chain links TRBV7-2 with TRBJ2-1; no firm D call. Trimming shortened V by 2 bases and J by 0 bases, and 11 bases separated the two germline ends. This CDR3 is 16 amino acids long. From germline, CDR1 is SGHTA and CDR2 FQGNSA. CDR3 coding DNA: TGTGCCAGCAGCTTATTGGGCGCAAGCTCCTACAATGAGCAGTTCTTC. Translation: CASSLLGASSYNEQFF.

The chain carries TRBV9 and TRBJ1-2; D is possibly TRBD1 (5 bases). The CDR3 consists of 13 residues. The germline CDR1 and CDR2 sequences are SGDLS and YYNGEE. Trimming removed 6 bases at V and 8 bases at J, with 17 bases between. The DNA of the CDR3 is TGTGCCAGCACCCGTGAGGGACTATCGGGCTACACCTTC. This translates into CASTREGLSGYTF.

A word on this clone: Distinct nucleotide sequences in the sample also encode this CDR3. This chain links TRBV6-5 with TRBJ1-5; maybe TRBD1 (5 bases). The CDR3 length is 13 residues. Looked up from germline, CDR1 is MNHEY and CDR2 is SVGAGI. Trimming shortened V by 4 bases and J by 4 bases, and 8 bases separated the two germline ends. CDR3 region: CASSSRVNQPQHF. As DNA, the CDR3 is TGTGCCAGCAGTTCCAGGGTGAATCAGCCCCAGCATTTT.

V is TRBV2 and J is TRBJ1-1; no firm D call. This CDR3 spans 12 amino acids. CDR1 and CDR2 (germline): SNHLY, FYNNEI. V was clipped by 4 bases and J by 1 base, with 4 bases between them. The DNA for the CDR3 is TGTGCCAGCAGTGCCAGGAACACTGAAGCTTTCTTT. Its translation is CASSARNTEAFF.

This clone occurred once. The chain combines TRBV5-1 with TRBJ2-1; no reliable D call. The CDR3 has 15 residues. Germline V gene sequence: CDR1 SGHRS, CDR2 YFSETQ. The ends were cut back, 5 bases at V and 4 bases at J, with 16 bases in the middle. CDR3 sequence (DNA): TGCGCCAGCAGTCGCACAACAGATACTTACAATGAGCAGTTCTTC. Translating it yields CASSRTTDTYNEQFF.

The chain has TRBV9 and TRBJ1-2, with D hard to call. Trimming pared 4 bases from V and 3 bases from J, leaving 22 bases between. Germline assignment: CDR1 SGDLS and CDR2 YYNGEE. This CDR3 contains 17 residues. The CDR3 DNA sequence: TGTGCCAGCAGCACCCCCCGGGATCCGACCTCTCACTATGGCTACACCTTC. Amino acids: CASSTPRDPTSHYGYTF.

The chain employs TRBV11-3 and TRBJ2-5, with D possibly being TRBD1 (5 bases). Germline assignment: CDR1 SGHNT and CDR2 YENEEA. CDR3 size: 13 residues. Trimming took off 7 bases at V and 2 bases at J, with 11 bases between the two ends. CDR3 sequence: CASNTNRQETQYF. The CDR3 DNA reads as TGTGCCAGCAACACTAACAGGCAAGAGACCCAGTACTTC. The full variable domain, in which reference TRBV11-3 and TRBJ2-5 provide the parts outside the CDR3, is EAGVVQSPRYKIIEKKQPVAFWCNPISGHNTLYWYLQNLGQGPELLIRYENEEAVDDSQLPKDRFSAERLKGVDSTLKIQPAELGDSAVYLCASNTNRQETQYFGPGTRLLVL.

The rearrangement joins TRBV4-3 to TRBJ1-5; TRBD1 aligns across 8 bases. The CDR3 is made up of 16 amino acids. Germline CDR1 LGHNA, CDR2 YSLEER. J was trimmed by 0 bases and V by 1 base; bases with no gene match: 2. The CDR3 sequence is CASSQAGTGSNQPQHF. The DNA of the CDR3 is TGCGCCAGCAGCCAAGCCGGGACAGGTAGCAATCAGCCCCAGCATTTT.

The V gene is TRBV19, the J gene TRBJ2-1; the D gene is possibly TRBD1 (5 bases). V gave up 7 bases and J gave up 2 bases, with 12 bases separating them. Germline CDR1 is LNHDA and CDR2 is SQIVND (reference sequence). This CDR3 has 14 amino acids. As DNA, the CDR3 is TGTGCCAGTACTAGGGGATGGACCTACAATGAGCAGTTCTTC. This sequence encodes CASTRGWTYNEQFF.

This clone was found a few times. This chain links TRBV11-3 with TRBJ2-7; a weak D match, TRBD1 (6 bases). V was shortened by 0 bases and J by 0 bases, with 15 bases between the two germline ends. This CDR3 has 17 amino acids. CDR1 is SGHNT and CDR2 is YENEEA in the germline V gene. The CDR3 nucleotides are TGTGCCAGCAGCTTAGATCTTCGACAGGCCGGCTCCTACGAGCAGTACTTC. It codes for CASSLDLRQAGSYEQYF.

A few counts support this clone. The chain carries TRBV12-5 and TRBJ2-1, with 12 bases identical to TRBD1. This CDR3 has 16 residues. Losses at the gene ends were 5 bases for V and 6 bases for J; bases not matched to a gene: 8. CDR1 LGHNT and CDR2 FRNRAP come from the germline V gene. CDR3 nucleotide sequence: TGTGCTAGTGGTCTAAGGGACAGGGGGCCCCGCAATGAGCAGTTCTTC. Translated, it gives CASGLRDRGPRNEQFF.

CDR3 residues: CASKGGFGNTIYF. The CDR3, as DNA: TGTGCCAGCAAGGGAGGGTTCGGAAACACCATATATTTT. V gene TRBV9 combines with J gene TRBJ1-3; D is unclear. V lost 6 bases to trimming and J lost 4 bases, with 11 bases between them. The CDR3 is made up of 13 amino acids. Germline CDR1 reads SGDLS; CDR2 reads YYNGEE. The full variable domain, in which reference TRBV9 and TRBJ1-3 provide the parts outside the CDR3, is DSGVTQTPKHLITATGQRVTLRCSPRSGDLSVYWYQQSLDQGLQFLIQYYNGEERAKGNILERFSAQQFPDLHSELNLSSLELGDSALYFCASKGGFGNTIYFGEGSWLTVV.

The CDR3 sequence is CASSVGEGGYGYTF. The DNA of the CDR3 is TGTGCCAGCAGCGTAGGGGAAGGGGGATATGGCTACACCTTC. This chain uses TRBV9 with TRBJ1-2; a possible D gene is TRBD1 (6 bases). Trimming cost V 0 bases and J 5 bases, with 11 bases left between them. The CDR3 is 14 residues long. In germline, CDR1 is SGDLS, CDR2 YYNGEE.

The gene calls are TRBV28 and TRBJ1-2, with TRBD1 identical over 9 bases. With 5 bases clipped from V and 6 bases from J, the junction kept 7 bases outside the gene matches. CDR1 is MDHEN and CDR2 is SYDVKM in the germline V gene. The CDR3 covers 14 residues. The CDR3 region is CASSVGQGSHGYTF. In DNA form, the CDR3 reads TGTGCCAGCAGTGTCGGACAGGGGTCGCATGGCTACACCTTC.

V usage is TRBV4-3 and J usage is TRBJ1-1; 8 nucleotides agree with TRBD1. Trimming at V came to 3 bases and at J to 4 bases, leaving 7 bases not matched to a gene. The CDR3 runs to 15 residues. CDR1 is LGHNA and CDR2 is YSLEER in the germline V gene. The CDR3 protein is CASSQTGAPSTEAFF. CDR3 coding DNA: TGCGCCAGCAGCCAGACAGGGGCCCCAAGCACTGAAGCTTTCTTT.

The V and J genes are TRBV4-2 and TRBJ2-1; 7 positions agree with TRBD1. Trimming took 4 bases from V and 4 from J; bases not matched to a gene: 7. Germline V gene lookup returns CDR1 LGHNA and CDR2 YNFKEQ. CDR3 length: 15 amino acids. CDR3 loop: CASSPHRQGYNEQFF. CDR3 DNA: TGTGCCAGCAGCCCTCACAGACAGGGTTACAATGAGCAGTTCTTC.

The chain employs TRBV28 and TRBJ1-2; 7 positions agree with TRBD1. Trimming cost V 4 bases and J 8 bases; bases outside gene matches: 10. CDR3 length: 14 amino acids. CDR1 and CDR2 (germline): MDHEN, SYDVKM. This CDR3 is CASSSNAGTDGYTF. The CDR3 DNA sequence: TGTGCCAGCAGTTCAAACGCCGGGACAGACGGCTACACCTTC.

The chain joins TRBV5-6 to TRBJ2-5; the D gene is possibly TRBD2 (7 bases). The CDR3 is made up of 17 amino acids. Germline loops: CDR1 SGHDT, CDR2 YYEEEE. V was shortened by 3 bases and J by 2 bases, with 20 bases between the two germline ends. CDR3 DNA: TGTGCCAGCAGCTCGGGTAGGCGGGGGCCCCCTCAAGAGACCCAGTACTTC. Its protein product is CASSSGRRGPPQETQYF.